This T cell receptor (beta chain) derives from a study of T cell responses to AZD1222 COVID-19 vaccine. Sequenced by immunoSEQ multiplex PCR; TCRdb stores in-frame clones only, minus some. The table lists about 99,000 clones, around 91% of them singletons. In this sample, this clone turned up once. What it recognizes is unknown. CDR1 is SGHRS, CDR2 YFSETQ, per germline. The V end lost 0 bases, the J end lost 4 bases, and 7 bases lay between the germline ends. The CDR3 contains 13 residues. Study conclusions and caveats: Samples come after the peak T cell response, not at day 14. The study reported that nearly half of spike-specific TCRs target unmutated variant regions.

The chain couples TRBV5-1 to TRBJ1-2, with unresolved D. This sample comprised peripheral blood, obtained on day 0 of AZD1222 vaccination. The source is an adult in good health. CDR3 sequence: CASSLDFRYGYTF. The CDR3 DNA sequence: TGCGCCAGCAGCTTGGATTTTCGCTATGGCTACACCTTC.